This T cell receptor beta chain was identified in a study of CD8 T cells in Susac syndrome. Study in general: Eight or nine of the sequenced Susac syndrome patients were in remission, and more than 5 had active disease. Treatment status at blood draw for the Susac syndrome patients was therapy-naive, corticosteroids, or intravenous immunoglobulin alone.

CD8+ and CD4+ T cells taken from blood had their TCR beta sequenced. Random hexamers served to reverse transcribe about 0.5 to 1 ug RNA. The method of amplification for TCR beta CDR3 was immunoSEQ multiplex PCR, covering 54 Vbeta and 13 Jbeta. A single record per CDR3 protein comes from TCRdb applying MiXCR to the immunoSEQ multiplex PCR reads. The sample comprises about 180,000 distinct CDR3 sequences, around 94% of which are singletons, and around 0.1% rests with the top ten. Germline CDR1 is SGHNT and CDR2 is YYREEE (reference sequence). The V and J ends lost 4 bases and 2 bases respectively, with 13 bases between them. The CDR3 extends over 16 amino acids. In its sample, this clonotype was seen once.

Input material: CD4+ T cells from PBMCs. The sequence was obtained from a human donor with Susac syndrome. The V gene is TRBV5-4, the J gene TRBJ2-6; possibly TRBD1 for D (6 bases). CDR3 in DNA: TGTGCCAGCAGCCCTACAGGGATCACTGGGGCCAACGTCCTGACTTTC. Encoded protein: CASSPTGITGANVLTF.